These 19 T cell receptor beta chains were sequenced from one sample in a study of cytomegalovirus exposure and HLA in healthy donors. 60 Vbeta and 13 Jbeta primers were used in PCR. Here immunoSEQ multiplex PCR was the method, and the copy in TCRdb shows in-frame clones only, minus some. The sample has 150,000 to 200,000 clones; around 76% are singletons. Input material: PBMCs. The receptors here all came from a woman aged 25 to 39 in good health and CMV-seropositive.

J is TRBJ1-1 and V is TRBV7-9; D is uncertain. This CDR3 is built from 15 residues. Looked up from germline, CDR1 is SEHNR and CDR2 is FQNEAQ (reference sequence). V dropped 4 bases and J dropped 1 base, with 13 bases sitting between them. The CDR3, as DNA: TGTGCCAGCAGCTCCCCCCCGGCGGGGAACACTGAAGCTTTCTTT. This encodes CASSSPPAGNTEAFF.

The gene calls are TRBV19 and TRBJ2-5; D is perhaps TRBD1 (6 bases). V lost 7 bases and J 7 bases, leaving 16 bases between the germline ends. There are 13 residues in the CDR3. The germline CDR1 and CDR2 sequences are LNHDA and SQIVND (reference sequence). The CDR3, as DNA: TGTGCCAGTAAGGAGGACAGTTCGGGGACCCAGTACTTC. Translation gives CASKEDSSGTQYF.

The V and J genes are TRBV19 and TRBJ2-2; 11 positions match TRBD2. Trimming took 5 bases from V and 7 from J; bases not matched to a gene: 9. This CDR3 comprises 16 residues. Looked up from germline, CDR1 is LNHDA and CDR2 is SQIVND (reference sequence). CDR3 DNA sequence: TGTGCCAGTAGTCTAATAGCGGGAGGGCCCATCGGGGAGCTGTTTTTT. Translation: CASSLIAGGPIGELFF. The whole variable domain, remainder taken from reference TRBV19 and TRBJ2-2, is DGGITQSPKYLFRKEGQNVTLSCEQNLNHDAMYWYRQDPGQGLRLIYYSQIVNDFQKGDIAEGYSVSREKKESFPLTVTSAQKNPTAFYLCASSLIAGGPIGELFFGEGSRLTVL.

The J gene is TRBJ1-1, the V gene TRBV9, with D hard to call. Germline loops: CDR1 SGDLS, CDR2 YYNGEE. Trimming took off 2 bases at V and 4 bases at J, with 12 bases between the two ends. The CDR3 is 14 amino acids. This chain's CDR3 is CASSVQTTSTEAFF. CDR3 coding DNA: TGTGCCAGCAGCGTCCAGACAACCAGCACTGAAGCTTTCTTT.

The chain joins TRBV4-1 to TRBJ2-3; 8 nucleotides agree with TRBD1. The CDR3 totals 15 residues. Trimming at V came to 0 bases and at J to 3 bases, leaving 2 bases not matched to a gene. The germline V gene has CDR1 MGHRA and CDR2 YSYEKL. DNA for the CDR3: TGCGCCAGCAGCCAAGAAGACAGGGGAACAGATACGCAGTATTTT. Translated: CASSQEDRGTDTQYF.

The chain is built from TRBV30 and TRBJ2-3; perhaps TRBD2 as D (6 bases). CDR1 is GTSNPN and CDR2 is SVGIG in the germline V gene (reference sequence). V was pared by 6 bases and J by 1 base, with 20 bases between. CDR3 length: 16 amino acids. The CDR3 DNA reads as TGTGCCTGCGATCCGGGAGCCCAGGGTGGCACAGATACGCAGTATTTT. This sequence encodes CACDPGAQGGTDTQYF.

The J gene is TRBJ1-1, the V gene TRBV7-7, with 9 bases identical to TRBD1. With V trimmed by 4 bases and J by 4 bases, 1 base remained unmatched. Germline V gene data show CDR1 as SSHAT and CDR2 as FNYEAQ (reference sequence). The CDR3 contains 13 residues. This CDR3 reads CASSSDRGTEAFF. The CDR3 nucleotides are TGTGCCAGCAGCTCGGACAGGGGCACTGAAGCTTTCTTT.

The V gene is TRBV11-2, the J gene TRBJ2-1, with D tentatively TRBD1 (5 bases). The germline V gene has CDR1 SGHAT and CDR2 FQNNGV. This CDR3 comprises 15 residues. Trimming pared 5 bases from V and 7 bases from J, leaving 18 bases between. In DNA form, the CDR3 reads TGTGCCAGCAGCCCTATGGGGCAAGGTGGGAATGAGCAGTTCTTC. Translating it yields CASSPMGQGGNEQFF.

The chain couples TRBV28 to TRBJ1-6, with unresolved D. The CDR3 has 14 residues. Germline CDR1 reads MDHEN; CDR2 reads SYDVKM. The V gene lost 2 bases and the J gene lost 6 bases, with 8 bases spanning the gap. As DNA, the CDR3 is TGTGCCAGCAGTTTAGGGCAACGTAATTCACCCCTCCACTTT. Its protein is CASSLGQRNSPLHF.

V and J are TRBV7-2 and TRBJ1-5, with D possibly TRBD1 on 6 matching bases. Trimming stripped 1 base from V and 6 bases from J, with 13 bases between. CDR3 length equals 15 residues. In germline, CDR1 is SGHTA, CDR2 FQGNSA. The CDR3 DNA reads TGTGCCAGCAGCTTAGTATGGGGGGGCGGTCAGCCCCAGCATTTT. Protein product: CASSLVWGGGQPQHF.

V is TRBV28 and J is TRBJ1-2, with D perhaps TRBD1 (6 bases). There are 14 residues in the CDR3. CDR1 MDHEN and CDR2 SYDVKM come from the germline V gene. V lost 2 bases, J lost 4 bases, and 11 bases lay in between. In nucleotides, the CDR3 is TGTGCCAGCAGTTTAGCACAAGGGGGCTATGGCTACACCTTC. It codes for CASSLAQGGYGYTF.

For the CDR3, the DNA is TGCAGCGGCCGGACTAGCGGGGCCCTCGGGACCCAGTACTTC. Translation: CSGRTSGALGTQYF. The V and J genes are TRBV29-1 and TRBJ2-5; 12 positions match TRBD2. The germline CDR1 and CDR2 sequences are SQVTM and ANQGSEA. J lost 7 bases, V lost 7 bases, and 10 bases had no gene match. CDR3 size: 14 residues.

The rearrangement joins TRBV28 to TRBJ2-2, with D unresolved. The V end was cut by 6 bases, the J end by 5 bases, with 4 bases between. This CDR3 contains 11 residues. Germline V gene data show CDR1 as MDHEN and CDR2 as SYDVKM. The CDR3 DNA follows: TGTGCCAGCAGACTAACCGGGGAGCTGTTTTTT. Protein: CASRLTGELFF. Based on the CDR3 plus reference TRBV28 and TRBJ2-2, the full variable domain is DVKVTQSSRYLVKRTGEKVFLECVQDMDHENMFWYRQDPGLGLRLIYFSYDVKMKEKGDIPEGYSVSREKKERFSLILESASTNQTSMYLCASRLTGELFFGEGSRLTVL.

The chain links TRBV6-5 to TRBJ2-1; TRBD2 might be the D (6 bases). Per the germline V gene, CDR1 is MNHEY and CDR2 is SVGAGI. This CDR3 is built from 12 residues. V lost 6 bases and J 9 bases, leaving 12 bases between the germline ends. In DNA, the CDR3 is TGTGCCAGCAGCCTCATGGGGGGTGAGCAGTTCTTC. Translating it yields CASSLMGGEQFF.

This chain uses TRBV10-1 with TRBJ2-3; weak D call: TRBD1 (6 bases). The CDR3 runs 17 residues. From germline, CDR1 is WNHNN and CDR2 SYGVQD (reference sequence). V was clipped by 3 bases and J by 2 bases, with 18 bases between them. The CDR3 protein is CASSDQGPGVSTDTQYF. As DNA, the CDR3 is TGCGCCAGCAGTGACCAGGGACCAGGGGTATCCACAGATACGCAGTATTTT.

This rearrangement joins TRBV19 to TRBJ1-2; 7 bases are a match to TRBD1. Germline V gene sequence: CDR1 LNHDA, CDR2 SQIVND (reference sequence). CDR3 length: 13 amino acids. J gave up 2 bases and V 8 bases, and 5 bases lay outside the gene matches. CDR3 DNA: TGTGCCAGTTGGGACAGACAGAACTATGGCTACACCTTC. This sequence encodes CASWDRQNYGYTF.

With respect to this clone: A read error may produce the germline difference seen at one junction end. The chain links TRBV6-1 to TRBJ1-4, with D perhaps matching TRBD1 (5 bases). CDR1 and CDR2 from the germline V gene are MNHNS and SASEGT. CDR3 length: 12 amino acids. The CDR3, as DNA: TGTGCCAGCCGTGAGGGGCCCGAAAAACTGTTTTTT. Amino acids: CASREGPEKLFF.

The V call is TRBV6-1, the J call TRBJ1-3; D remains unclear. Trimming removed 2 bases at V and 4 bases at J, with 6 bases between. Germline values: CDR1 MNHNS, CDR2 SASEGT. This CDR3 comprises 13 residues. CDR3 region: CASSESGGNTIYF. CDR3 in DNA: TGTGCCAGCAGTGAATCGGGGGGAAACACCATATATTTT.

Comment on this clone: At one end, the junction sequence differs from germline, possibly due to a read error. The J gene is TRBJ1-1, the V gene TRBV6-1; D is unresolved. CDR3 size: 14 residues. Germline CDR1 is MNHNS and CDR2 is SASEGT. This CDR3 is CASSEAGRYTEAFF. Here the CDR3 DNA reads TGTGCCAGCAGTGAAGCGGGCAGGTACACCGAAGCTTTCTTT.